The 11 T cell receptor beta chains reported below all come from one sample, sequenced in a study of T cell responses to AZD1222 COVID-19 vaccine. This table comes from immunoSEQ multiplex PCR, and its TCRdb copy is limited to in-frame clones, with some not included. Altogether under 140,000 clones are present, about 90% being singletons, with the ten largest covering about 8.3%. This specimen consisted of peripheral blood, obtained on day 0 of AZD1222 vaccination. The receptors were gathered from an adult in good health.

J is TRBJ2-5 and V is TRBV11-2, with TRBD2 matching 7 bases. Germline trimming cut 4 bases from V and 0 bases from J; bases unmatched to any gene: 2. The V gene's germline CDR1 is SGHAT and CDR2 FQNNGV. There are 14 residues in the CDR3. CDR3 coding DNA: TGTGCCAGCAGCTGGGGGGGGTACCAAGAGACCCAGTACTTC. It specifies CASSWGGYQETQYF.

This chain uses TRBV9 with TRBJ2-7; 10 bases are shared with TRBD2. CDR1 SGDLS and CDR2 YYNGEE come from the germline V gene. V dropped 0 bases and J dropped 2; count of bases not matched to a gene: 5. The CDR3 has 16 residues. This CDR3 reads CASSVAPSGGTYEQYF. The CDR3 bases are TGTGCCAGCAGCGTAGCACCTAGCGGGGGTACCTACGAGCAGTACTTC.

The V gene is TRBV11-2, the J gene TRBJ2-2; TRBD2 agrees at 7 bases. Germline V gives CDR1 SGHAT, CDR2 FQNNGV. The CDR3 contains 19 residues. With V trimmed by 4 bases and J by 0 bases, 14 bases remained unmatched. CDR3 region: CASSSHRGIAGSNTGELFF. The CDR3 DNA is TGTGCCAGCAGCTCCCATCGTGGGATAGCGGGTTCGAACACCGGGGAGCTGTTTTTT.

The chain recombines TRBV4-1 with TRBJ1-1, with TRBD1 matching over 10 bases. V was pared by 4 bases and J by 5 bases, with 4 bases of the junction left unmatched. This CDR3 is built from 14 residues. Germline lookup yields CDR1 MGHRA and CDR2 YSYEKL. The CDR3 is CASSPRTGGTEAFF. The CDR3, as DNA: TGCGCCAGCAGCCCAAGGACAGGGGGGACTGAAGCTTTCTTT.

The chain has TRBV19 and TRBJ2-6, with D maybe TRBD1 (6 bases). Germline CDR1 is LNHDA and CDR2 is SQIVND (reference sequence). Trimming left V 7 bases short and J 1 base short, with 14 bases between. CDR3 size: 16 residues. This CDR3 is CASNARGLSGANVLTF. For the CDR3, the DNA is TGTGCCAGTAACGCCAGGGGTCTTTCTGGGGCCAACGTCCTGACTTTC.

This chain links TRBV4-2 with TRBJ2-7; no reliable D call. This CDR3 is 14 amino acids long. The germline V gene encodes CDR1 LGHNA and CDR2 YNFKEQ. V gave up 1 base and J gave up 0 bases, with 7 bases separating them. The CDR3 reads CASSQGVTSYEQYF. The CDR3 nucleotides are TGTGCCAGCAGCCAAGGGGTAACCTCCTACGAGCAGTACTTC.

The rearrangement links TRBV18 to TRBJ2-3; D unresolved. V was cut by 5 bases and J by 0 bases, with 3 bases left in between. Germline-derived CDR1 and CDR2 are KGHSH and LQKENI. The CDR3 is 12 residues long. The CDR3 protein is CASSTSTDTQYF. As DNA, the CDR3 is TGTGCCAGCTCAACTAGCACAGATACGCAGTATTTT.

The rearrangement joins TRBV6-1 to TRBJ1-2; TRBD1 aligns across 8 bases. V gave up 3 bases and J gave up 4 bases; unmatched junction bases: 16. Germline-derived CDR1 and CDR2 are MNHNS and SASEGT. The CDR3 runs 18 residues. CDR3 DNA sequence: TGTGCCAGCAGTGAGTTGGGACAGGCACGAAAGGACCTCTATGGCTACACCTTC. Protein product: CASSELGQARKDLYGYTF.

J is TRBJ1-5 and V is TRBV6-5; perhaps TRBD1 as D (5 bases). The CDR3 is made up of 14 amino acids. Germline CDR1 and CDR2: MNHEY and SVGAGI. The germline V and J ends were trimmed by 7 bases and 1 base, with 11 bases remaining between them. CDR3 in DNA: TGTGCCAGCAACGGGGGTTTGAGCAATCAGCCCCAGCATTTT. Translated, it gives CASNGGLSNQPQHF.

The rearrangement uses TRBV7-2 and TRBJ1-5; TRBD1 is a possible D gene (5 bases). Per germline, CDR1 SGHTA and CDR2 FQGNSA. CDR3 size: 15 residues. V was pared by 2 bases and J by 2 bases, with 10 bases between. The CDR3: CASSLRSTGNQPQHF. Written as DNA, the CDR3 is TGTGCCAGCAGCTTACGTTCGACAGGCAATCAGCCCCAGCATTTT.

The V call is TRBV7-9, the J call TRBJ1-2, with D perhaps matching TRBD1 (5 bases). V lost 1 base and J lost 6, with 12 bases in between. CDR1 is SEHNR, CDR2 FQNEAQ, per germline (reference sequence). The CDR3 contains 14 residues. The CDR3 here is CASSLVGAGNGYTF. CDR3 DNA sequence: TGTGCCAGCAGCTTAGTCGGGGCAGGGAATGGCTACACCTTC.